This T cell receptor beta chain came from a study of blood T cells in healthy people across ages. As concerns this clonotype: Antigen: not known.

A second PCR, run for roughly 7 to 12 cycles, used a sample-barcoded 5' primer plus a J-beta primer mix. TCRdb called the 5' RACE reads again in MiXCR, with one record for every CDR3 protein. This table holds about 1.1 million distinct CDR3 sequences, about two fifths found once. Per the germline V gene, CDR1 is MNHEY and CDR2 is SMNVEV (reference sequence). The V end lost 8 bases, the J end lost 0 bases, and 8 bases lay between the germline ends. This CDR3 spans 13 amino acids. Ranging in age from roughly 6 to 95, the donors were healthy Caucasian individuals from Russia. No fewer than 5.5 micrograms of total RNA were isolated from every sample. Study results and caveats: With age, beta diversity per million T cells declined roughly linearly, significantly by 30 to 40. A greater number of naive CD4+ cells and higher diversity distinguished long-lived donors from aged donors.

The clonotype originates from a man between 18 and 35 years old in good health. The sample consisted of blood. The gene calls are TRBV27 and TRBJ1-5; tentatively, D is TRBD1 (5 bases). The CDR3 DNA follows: TGTGCCAGCGGGGACTTTAGCAATCAGCCCCAGCATTTT. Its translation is CASGDFSNQPQHF.